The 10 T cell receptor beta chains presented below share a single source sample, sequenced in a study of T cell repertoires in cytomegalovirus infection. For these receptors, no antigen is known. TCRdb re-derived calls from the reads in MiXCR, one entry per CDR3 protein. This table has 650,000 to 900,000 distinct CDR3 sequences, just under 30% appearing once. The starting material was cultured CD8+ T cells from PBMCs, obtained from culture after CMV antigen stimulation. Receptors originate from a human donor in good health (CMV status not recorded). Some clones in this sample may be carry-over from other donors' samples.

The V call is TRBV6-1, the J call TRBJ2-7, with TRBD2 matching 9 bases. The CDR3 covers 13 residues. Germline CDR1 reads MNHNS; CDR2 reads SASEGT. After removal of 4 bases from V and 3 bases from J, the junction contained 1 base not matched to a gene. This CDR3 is CASSVTSGYEQYV. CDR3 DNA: TGTGCCAGCAGTGTGACTAGCGGCTACGAGCAGTACGTC.

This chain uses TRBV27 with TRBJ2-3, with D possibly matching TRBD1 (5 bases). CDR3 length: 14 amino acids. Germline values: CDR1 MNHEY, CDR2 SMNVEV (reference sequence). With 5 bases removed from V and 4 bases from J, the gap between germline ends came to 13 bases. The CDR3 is CASSALLGADTQYF. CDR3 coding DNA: TGTGCCAGCAGTGCGTTGCTAGGGGCAGATACGCAGTATTTT.

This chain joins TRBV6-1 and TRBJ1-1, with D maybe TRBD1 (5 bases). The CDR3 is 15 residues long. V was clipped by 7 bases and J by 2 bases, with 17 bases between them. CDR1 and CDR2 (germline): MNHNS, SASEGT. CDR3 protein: CASILGQKGNTEAFF. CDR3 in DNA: TGTGCCAGCATTCTTGGACAAAAGGGAAACACTGAAGCTTTCTTT.

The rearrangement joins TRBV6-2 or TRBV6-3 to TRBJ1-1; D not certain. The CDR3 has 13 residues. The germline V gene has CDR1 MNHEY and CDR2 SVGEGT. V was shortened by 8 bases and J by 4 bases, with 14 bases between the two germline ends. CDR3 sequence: CASGGAWGTEAFF. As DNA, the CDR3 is TGTGCCAGCGGAGGAGCTTGGGGCACTGAAGCTTTCTTT.

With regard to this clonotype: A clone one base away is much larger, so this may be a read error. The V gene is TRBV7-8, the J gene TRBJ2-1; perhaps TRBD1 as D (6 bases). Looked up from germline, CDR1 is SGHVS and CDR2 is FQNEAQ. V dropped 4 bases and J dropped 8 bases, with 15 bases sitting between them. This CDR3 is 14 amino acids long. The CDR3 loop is CASSSRGLGDEQFF. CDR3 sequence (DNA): TGTGCCAGCAGCTCCAGGGGCCTTGGGGATGAGCAGTTCTTC.

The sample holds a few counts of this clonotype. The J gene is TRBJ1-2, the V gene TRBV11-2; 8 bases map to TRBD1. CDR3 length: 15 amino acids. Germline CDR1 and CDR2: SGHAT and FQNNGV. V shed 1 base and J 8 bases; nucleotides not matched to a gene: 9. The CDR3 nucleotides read TGTGCCAGCAGCTTAGGTAGAGACAGGGGCTGGGGCTACACCTTC. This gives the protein CASSLGRDRGWGYTF.

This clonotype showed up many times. The CDR3 spells CASSLSGSAFYEQYF. The DNA for the CDR3 is TGTGCCAGCAGCTTATCCGGGTCCGCGTTCTACGAGCAGTACTTC. This sequence joins TRBV7-2 and TRBJ2-7, with D unresolved. From germline, CDR1 is SGHTA and CDR2 FQGNSA. This CDR3 spans 15 amino acids. V was clipped by 2 bases and J by 3 bases, with 14 bases between them.

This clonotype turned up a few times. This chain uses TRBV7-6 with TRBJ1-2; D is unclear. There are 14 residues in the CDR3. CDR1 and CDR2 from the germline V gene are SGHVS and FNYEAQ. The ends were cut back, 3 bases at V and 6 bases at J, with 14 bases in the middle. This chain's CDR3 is CASSFRDVPDGYTF. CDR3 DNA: TGTGCCAGCAGCTTTCGGGATGTCCCGGATGGCTACACCTTC.

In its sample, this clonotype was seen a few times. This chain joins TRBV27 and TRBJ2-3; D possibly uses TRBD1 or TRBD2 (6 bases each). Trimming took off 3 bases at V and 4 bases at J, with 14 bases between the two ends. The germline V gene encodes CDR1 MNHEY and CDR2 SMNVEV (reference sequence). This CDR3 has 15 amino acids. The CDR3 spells CASSFEWGASDTQYF. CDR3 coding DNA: TGTGCCAGCAGTTTCGAGTGGGGGGCCTCAGATACGCAGTATTTT.

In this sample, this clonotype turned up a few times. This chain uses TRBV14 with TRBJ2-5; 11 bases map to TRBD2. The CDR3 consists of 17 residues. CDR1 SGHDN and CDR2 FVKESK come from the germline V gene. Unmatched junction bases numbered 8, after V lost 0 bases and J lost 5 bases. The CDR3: CASSQDPPLAGDETQYF. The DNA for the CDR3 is TGTGCCAGCAGCCAAGATCCCCCACTAGCGGGGGATGAGACCCAGTACTTC.